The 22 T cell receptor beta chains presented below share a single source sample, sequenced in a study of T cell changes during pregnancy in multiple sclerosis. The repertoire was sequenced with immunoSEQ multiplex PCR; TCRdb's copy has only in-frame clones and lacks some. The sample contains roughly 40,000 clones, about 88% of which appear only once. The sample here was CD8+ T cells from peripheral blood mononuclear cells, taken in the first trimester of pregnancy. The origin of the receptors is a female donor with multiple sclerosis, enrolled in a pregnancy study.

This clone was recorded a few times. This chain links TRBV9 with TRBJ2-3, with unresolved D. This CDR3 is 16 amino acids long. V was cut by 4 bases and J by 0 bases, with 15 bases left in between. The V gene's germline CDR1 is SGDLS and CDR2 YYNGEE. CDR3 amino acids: CASSPTPLSSTDTQYF. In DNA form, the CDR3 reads TGTGCCAGCAGCCCAACCCCACTTTCTAGCACAGATACGCAGTATTTT. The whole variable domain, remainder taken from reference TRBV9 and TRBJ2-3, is DSGVTQTPKHLITATGQRVTLRCSPRSGDLSVYWYQQSLDQGLQFLIQYYNGEERAKGNILERFSAQQFPDLHSELNLSSLELGDSALYFCASSPTPLSSTDTQYFGPGTRLTVL.

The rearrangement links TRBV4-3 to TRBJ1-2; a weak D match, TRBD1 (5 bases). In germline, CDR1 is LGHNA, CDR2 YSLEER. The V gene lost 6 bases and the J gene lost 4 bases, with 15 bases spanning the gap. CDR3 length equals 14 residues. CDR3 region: CASRQTDSGYGYTF. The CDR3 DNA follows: TGCGCCAGCAGACAAACTGACAGTGGCTATGGCTACACCTTC.

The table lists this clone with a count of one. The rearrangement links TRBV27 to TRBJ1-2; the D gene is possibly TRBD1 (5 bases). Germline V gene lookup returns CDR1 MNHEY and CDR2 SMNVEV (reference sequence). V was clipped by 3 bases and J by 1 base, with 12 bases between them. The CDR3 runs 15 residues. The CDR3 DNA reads TGTGCCAGCAGTTTGTCAGGGAAAAGTAACTATGGCTACACCTTC. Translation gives CASSLSGKSNYGYTF.

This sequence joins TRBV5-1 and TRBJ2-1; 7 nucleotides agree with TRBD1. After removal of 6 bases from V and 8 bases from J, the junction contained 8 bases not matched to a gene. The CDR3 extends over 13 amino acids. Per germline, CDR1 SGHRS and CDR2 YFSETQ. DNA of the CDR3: TGCGCCAGCATCGGGACAGTAGTGGATGAGCAGTTCTTC. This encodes CASIGTVVDEQFF.

The CDR3 DNA sequence: TGTGCCAGCTCACCAGTGGCCCTAGCGAGCACAGATACGCAGTATTTT. This encodes CASSPVALASTDTQYF. The rearrangement joins TRBV18 to TRBJ2-3; tentatively, D is TRBD2 (6 bases). Germline values: CDR1 KGHSH, CDR2 LQKENI. The V end was cut by 2 bases, the J end by 0 bases, with 12 bases between. The CDR3 runs 16 residues.

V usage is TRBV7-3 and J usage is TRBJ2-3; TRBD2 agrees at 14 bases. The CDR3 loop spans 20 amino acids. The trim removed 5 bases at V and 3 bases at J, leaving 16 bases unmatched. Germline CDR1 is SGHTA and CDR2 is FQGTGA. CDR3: CASSPHPGLAGAELTDTQYF. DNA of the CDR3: TGTGCCAGCAGCCCACATCCGGGACTAGCGGGGGCGGAGCTAACAGATACGCAGTATTTT.

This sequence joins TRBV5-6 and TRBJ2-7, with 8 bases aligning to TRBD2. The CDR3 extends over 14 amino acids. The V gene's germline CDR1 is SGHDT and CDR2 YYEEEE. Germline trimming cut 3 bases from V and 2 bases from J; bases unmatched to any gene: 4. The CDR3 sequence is CASSWTSRTYEQYF. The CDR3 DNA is TGTGCCAGCAGCTGGACTAGCAGAACCTACGAGCAGTACTTC.

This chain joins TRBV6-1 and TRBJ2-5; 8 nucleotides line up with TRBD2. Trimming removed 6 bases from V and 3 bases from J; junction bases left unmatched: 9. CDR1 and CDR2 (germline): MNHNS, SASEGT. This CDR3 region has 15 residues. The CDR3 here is CASRAGLVVKETQYF. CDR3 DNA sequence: TGTGCCAGCAGGGCGGGACTAGTGGTGAAAGAGACCCAGTACTTC.

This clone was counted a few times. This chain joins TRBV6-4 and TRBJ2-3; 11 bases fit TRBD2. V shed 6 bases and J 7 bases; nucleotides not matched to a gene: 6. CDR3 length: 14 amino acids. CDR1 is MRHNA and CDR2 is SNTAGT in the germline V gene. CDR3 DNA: TGTGCCAGCAGCGATAGCGGGGGGGCAAATACGCAGTATTTT. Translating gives CASSDSGGANTQYF.

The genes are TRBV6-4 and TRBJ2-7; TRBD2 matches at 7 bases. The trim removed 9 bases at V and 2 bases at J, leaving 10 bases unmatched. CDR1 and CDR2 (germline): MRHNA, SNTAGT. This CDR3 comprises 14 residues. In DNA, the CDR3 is TGTGCCAGACCGCACGGGGGGACTACCTACGAGCAGTACTTC. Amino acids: CARPHGGTTYEQYF.

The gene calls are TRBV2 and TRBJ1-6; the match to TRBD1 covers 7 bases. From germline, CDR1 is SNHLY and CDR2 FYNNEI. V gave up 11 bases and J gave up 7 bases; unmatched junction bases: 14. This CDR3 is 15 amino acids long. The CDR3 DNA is TGTGCCGTCGGACGAGTGACAGGGATCAATTCACCCCTCCACTTT. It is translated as CAVGRVTGINSPLHF.

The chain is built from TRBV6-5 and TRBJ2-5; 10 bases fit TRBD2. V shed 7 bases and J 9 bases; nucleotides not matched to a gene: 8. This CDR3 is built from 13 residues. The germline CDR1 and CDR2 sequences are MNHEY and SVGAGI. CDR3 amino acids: CASTELAGWAQYF. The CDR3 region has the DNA TGTGCCAGCACCGAACTAGCGGGGTGGGCCCAGTACTTC.

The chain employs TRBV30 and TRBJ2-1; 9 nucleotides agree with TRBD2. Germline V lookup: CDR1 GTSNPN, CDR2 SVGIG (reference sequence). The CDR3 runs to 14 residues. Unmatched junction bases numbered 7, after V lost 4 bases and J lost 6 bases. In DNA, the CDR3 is TGTGCCTGGAAGCGGCTAGCGGGAACCAATGAGCAGTTCTTC. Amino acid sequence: CAWKRLAGTNEQFF.

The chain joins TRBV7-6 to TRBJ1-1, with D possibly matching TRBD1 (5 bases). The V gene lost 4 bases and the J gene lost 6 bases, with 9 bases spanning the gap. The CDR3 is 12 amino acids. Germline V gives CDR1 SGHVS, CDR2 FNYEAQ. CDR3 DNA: TGTGCCAGCAGCTCCGGGGGGGCTGAAGCTTTCTTT. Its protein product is CASSSGGAEAFF.

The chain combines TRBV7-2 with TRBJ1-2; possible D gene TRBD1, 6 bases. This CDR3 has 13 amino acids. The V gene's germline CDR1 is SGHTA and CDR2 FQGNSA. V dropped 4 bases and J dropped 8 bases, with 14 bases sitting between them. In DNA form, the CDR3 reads TGTGCCAGCAGCTCACACAGGGCTCGGGGCTACACCTTC. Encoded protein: CASSSHRARGYTF.

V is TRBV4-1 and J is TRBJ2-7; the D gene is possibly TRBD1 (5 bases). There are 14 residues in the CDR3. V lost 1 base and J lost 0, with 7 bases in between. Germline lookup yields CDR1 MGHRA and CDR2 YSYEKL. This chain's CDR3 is CASSQGQSSYEQYF. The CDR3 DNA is TGCGCCAGCAGCCAAGGACAGAGCTCCTACGAGCAGTACTTC.

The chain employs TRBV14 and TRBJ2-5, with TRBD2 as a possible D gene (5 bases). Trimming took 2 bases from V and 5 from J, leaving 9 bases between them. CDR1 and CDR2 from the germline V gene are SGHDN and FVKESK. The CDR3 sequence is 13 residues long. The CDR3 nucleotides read TGTGCCAGCAGCCAACTAGCACGGGAGACCCAGTACTTC. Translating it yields CASSQLARETQYF.

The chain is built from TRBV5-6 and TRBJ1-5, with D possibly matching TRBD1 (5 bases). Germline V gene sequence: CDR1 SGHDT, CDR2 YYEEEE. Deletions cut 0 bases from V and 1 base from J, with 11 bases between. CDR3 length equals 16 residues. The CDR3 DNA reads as TGTGCCAGCAGCTTGGCGCAGGGCTTAAGCAATCAGCCCCAGCATTTT. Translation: CASSLAQGLSNQPQHF.

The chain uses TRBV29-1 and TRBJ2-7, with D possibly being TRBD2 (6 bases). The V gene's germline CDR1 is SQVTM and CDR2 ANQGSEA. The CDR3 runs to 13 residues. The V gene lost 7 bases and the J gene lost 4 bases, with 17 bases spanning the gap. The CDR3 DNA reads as TGCAGCGCAGCCGGGACTGATGATTACGAGCAGTACTTC. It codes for CSAAGTDDYEQYF.

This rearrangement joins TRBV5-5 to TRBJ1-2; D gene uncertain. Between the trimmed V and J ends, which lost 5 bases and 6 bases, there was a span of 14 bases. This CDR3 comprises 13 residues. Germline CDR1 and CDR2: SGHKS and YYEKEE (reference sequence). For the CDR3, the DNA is TGTGCCAGCAGTATTAGAGTTGTAGATGGCTACACCTTC. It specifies CASSIRVVDGYTF.

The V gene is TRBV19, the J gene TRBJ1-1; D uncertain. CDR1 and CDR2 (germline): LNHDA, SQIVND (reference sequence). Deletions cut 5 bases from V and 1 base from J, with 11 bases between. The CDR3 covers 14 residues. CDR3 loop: CASSAPGANTEAFF. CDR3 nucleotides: TGTGCCAGTAGTGCCCCGGGAGCGAACACTGAAGCTTTCTTT.

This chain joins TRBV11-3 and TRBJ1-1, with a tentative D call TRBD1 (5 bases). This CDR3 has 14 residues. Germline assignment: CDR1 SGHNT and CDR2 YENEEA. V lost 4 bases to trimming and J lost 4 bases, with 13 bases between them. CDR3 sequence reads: CASSSRGEATEAFF. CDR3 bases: TGTGCCAGCAGCTCAAGGGGTGAAGCCACTGAAGCTTTCTTT.